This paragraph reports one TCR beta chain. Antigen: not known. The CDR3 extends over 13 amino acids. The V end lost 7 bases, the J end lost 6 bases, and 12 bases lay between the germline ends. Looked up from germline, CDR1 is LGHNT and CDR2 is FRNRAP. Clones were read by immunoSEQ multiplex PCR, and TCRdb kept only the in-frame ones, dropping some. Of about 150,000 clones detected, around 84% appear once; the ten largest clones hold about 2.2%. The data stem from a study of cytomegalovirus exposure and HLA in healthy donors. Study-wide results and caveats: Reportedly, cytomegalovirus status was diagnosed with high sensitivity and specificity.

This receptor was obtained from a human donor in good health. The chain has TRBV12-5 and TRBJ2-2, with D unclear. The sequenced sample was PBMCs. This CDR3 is CASALRFPGELFF. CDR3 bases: TGTGCTAGTGCCCTGCGGTTCCCCGGGGAGCTGTTTTTT. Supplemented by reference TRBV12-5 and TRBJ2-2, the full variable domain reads DARVTQTPRHKVTEMGQEVTMRCQPILGHNTVFWYRQTMMQGLELLAYFRNRAPLDDSGMPKDRFSAEMPDATLATLKIQPSEPRDSAVYFCASALRFPGELFFGEGSRLTVL.